Below, 32 T cell receptor beta chains from the same sample are listed, as sequenced in a study of blood T cell repertoires in COVID-19. The repertoire was sequenced with immunoSEQ multiplex PCR; TCRdb's copy has only in-frame clones and lacks some. The sample yields some 250,000 clones, approximately 91% seen once. The sequenced sample consisted of PBMCs or T cells enriched from blood (not recorded which). Every receptor here comes from a woman in her thirties or forties with acute COVID-19.

The V gene is TRBV5-1, the J gene TRBJ2-3; TRBD2 aligns across 9 bases. Germline values: CDR1 SGHRS, CDR2 YFSETQ. Unmatched junction bases numbered 5, after V lost 0 bases and J lost 6 bases. The CDR3 has 15 amino acids. CDR3 amino acids: CASSLGGGVADTQYF. DNA for the CDR3: TGCGCCAGCAGCTTGGGCGGGGGGGTAGCCGATACGCAGTATTTT.

J is TRBJ1-1 and V is TRBV5-6, with D tentatively TRBD1 (5 bases). In germline, CDR1 is SGHDT, CDR2 YYEEEE. The length of the CDR3 is 13 residues. Trimming pared 4 bases from V and 5 bases from J, leaving 12 bases between. CDR3 sequence reads: CASSQPGRTEAFF. In DNA form, the CDR3 reads TGTGCCAGCAGCCAACCAGGGCGGACTGAAGCTTTCTTT.

The rearrangement uses TRBV11-2 and TRBJ2-7, with a tentative D call TRBD2 (5 bases). The CDR3 totals 14 residues. CDR1 and CDR2 (germline): SGHAT, FQNNGV. V lost 4 bases to trimming and J lost 1 base, with 11 bases between them. DNA for the CDR3: TGTGCCAGCAGCTCGGTGAGGGAATCCTACGAGCAGTACTTC. It codes for CASSSVRESYEQYF.

The rearrangement uses TRBV18 and TRBJ2-7; D is undetermined. CDR1 is KGHSH and CDR2 is LQKENI in the germline V gene. The V end was cut by 5 bases, the J end by 1 base, with 9 bases between. The CDR3 sequence is 13 residues long. CDR3 residues: CASSALSSYEQYF. CDR3 DNA sequence: TGTGCCAGCTCAGCACTGAGTTCCTACGAGCAGTACTTC.

The rearrangement joins TRBV5-1 to TRBJ1-2; no reliable D call. This CDR3 has 14 amino acids. The germline V gene has CDR1 SGHRS and CDR2 YFSETQ. The V and J ends lost 1 base and 3 bases respectively, with 10 bases between them. The CDR3 coding sequence is TGCGCCAGCAGCTTGCTTGGAGGCGACTATGGCTACACCTTC. It encodes CASSLLGGDYGYTF.

This rearrangement joins TRBV7-3 to TRBJ2-5; D not certain. CDR3 length equals 13 residues. Looked up from germline, CDR1 is SGHTA and CDR2 is FQGTGA. Trimming took off 2 bases at V and 6 bases at J, with 10 bases between the two ends. The CDR3, as DNA: TGTGCCAGCAGCTTAGAGGCGTTCCAGACCCAGTACTTC. This translates into CASSLEAFQTQYF.

V gene TRBV11-2 combines with J gene TRBJ2-3; TRBD2 aligns across 14 bases. V lost 5 bases, J lost 4 bases, and 5 bases stayed unmatched. There are 16 residues in the CDR3. Germline CDR1 reads SGHAT; CDR2 reads FQNNGV. The CDR3 nucleotides are TGTGCCAGCAGCCCGGGACTAGCGGGAGTCGCAGATACGCAGTATTTT. This gives the protein CASSPGLAGVADTQYF.

The genes are TRBV6-1 and TRBJ2-1; D is ambiguous. CDR1 is MNHNS, CDR2 SASEGT, per germline. This CDR3 has 19 amino acids. V gave up 3 bases and J gave up 3 bases, with 24 bases separating them. CDR3 protein: CASSELPFGYRGVYNEQFF. The DNA for the CDR3 is TGTGCCAGCAGTGAGTTGCCGTTTGGCTACCGAGGAGTCTACAATGAGCAGTTCTTC.

The gene calls are TRBV11-2 and TRBJ2-3; 15 nucleotides match TRBD2. Germline loops: CDR1 SGHAT, CDR2 FQNNGV. Trimming at V came to 4 bases and at J to 8 bases, leaving 4 bases not matched to a gene. The CDR3 has 15 residues. Here the CDR3 reads CASSSEGLAGGTQYF. In DNA form, the CDR3 reads TGTGCCAGCAGCTCCGAGGGACTAGCGGGAGGTACGCAGTATTTT.

This chain connects TRBV6-5 to TRBJ2-2; D perhaps matches TRBD2 (6 bases). Germline CDR1 is MNHEY and CDR2 is SVGAGI. The CDR3 has 15 residues. Trimming left V 6 bases short and J 3 bases short, with 14 bases between. CDR3 sequence: CASRSMGGDTGELFF. In nucleotides, the CDR3 is TGTGCCAGCAGATCCATGGGGGGTGACACCGGGGAGCTGTTTTTT.

The J gene is TRBJ1-3, the V gene TRBV6-5, with D perhaps matching TRBD1 (6 bases). V shed 6 bases and J shed 1 base, with 10 bases lying between them. The germline gives CDR1 MNHEY, CDR2 SVGAGI. This CDR3 is 14 amino acids long. CDR3 loop: CASRTRGSGNTIYF. DNA of the CDR3: TGTGCCAGCAGAACCAGGGGTTCTGGAAACACCATATATTTT.

This clone appeared a single time. The rearrangement links TRBV2 to TRBJ2-3; tentatively, D is TRBD1 (5 bases). The CDR3 has 14 amino acids. Germline lookup yields CDR1 SNHLY and CDR2 FYNNEI. The V and J ends lost 4 bases and 7 bases respectively, with 15 bases between them. CDR3 in amino acids: CASSVEGVVNTQYF. The CDR3, as DNA: TGTGCCAGCAGTGTTGAAGGGGTCGTAAATACGCAGTATTTT.

This clone was seen a single time. The rearrangement uses TRBV21-1 and TRBJ2-7; the table's TRBD2 call for D was not verified on the DNA. TRBV21-1 is designated a pseudogene. The CDR3 is 15 residues long. The CDR3 reads CASSKERRLGYEQYF. DNA of the CDR3: TGTGCCAGCAGCAAAGAGCGGCGTCTCGGCTACGAGCAGTACTTC.

This clone came up once. J is TRBJ2-1 and V is TRBV28; D remains unclear. The CDR3 has 13 residues. Germline CDR1 MDHEN, CDR2 SYDVKM. Trimming took 3 bases from V and 9 from J, leaving 12 bases between them. Written as DNA, the CDR3 is TGTGCCAGCAGTTTTTCCTCCTCGGTTGAGCAGTTCTTC. It codes for CASSFSSSVEQFF.

The chain uses TRBV6-6 and TRBJ2-7, with TRBD2 matching 10 bases. Germline CDR1 is MNHNY and CDR2 is SVGAGI (reference sequence). The CDR3 covers 15 residues. V lost 4 bases, J lost 6 bases, and 9 bases stayed unmatched. Written as DNA, the CDR3 is TGTGCCAGCAGTTTCGACTCGGGACTAGCGTTCGAGCAGTACTTC. Residues: CASSFDSGLAFEQYF.

CDR3 in amino acids: CASSLGTGNEQFF. The CDR3 coding sequence is TGCGCCAGCAGCTTGGGGACAGGCAATGAGCAGTTCTTC. The J gene is TRBJ2-1, the V gene TRBV5-1; TRBD1 matches at 7 bases. The ends lost 0 bases at V and 6 bases at J; junction bases unmatched: 0. The CDR3 sequence is 13 residues long. From germline, CDR1 is SGHRS and CDR2 YFSETQ.

This rearrangement joins TRBV9 to TRBJ1-2; D gene unclear. Trimming took 0 bases from V and 4 from J, leaving 10 bases between them. CDR3 length: 14 residues. Germline CDR1 and CDR2: SGDLS and YYNGEE. DNA for the CDR3: TGTGCCAGCAGCGTAGGAGGGAATCCCTATGGCTACACCTTC. The encoded protein is CASSVGGNPYGYTF.

The chain employs TRBV6-5 and TRBJ1-2; D gene uncertain. This CDR3 contains 10 residues. V dropped 4 bases and J dropped 11 bases, with 8 bases sitting between them. CDR1 and CDR2 from the germline V gene are MNHEY and SVGAGI. CDR3 sequence: CASSSYGYTF. CDR3 DNA sequence: TGTGCCAGCAGTTCATACGGGTACACCTTC.

The V and J genes are TRBV20-1 and TRBJ1-2; the D gene is possibly TRBD1 (5 bases). This CDR3 spans 12 amino acids. V lost 3 bases and J 7 bases, leaving 12 bases between the germline ends. Looked up from germline, CDR1 is DFQATT and CDR2 is SNEGSKA (reference sequence). The CDR3 here is CSASRREGGYTF. Written as DNA, the CDR3 is TGCAGTGCTAGTCGCAGGGAAGGTGGCTACACCTTC.

V gene TRBV9 combines with J gene TRBJ2-5; TRBD1 aligns across 10 bases. The CDR3 runs to 17 residues. Trimming removed 4 bases from V and 3 bases from J; junction bases left unmatched: 12. The germline gives CDR1 SGDLS, CDR2 YYNGEE. The CDR3: CASSSRGGQGNKETQYF. CDR3 sequence (DNA): TGTGCCAGCAGCTCCCGGGGGGGACAGGGGAATAAAGAGACCCAGTACTTC.

This clone was counted between two and nine times. The chain has TRBV5-1 and TRBJ1-5; the D is unclear. The ends were cut back, 8 bases at V and 7 bases at J, with 19 bases in the middle. The CDR3 is 14 residues long. Per germline, CDR1 SGHRS and CDR2 YFSETQ. CDR3 in amino acids: CASFRVGEWQPQHF. DNA of the CDR3: TGCGCCAGTTTCCGGGTTGGGGAGTGGCAGCCCCAGCATTTT.

The gene calls are TRBV4-1 and TRBJ2-3; TRBD2 might be the D (6 bases). This CDR3 is built from 14 residues. Germline CDR1 MGHRA, CDR2 YSYEKL. V was cut by 4 bases and J by 2 bases, with 10 bases left in between. The CDR3 DNA sequence: TGCGCCAGCAGCCGACTAGGATTCACAGATACGCAGTATTTT. Residues: CASSRLGFTDTQYF.

The rearrangement uses TRBV18 and TRBJ1-2, with 8 positions matching TRBD1. Trimming took 4 bases from V and 2 from J; bases not matched to a gene: 6. Germline V gives CDR1 KGHSH, CDR2 LQKENI. The CDR3 loop spans 15 amino acids. The CDR3 nucleotides are TGTGCCAGCTCACGGGCAGGGGGCGCCAACTATGGCTACACCTTC. As protein: CASSRAGGANYGYTF.

The J gene is TRBJ1-5, the V gene TRBV5-8, with TRBD1 matching 7 bases. Looked up from germline, CDR1 is SGHTS and CDR2 is YDEGEE. The CDR3 loop spans 12 amino acids. J gave up 10 bases and V 2 bases, and 3 bases lay outside the gene matches. CDR3 loop: CASSLRGLPQHF. The DNA of the CDR3 is TGTGCCAGCAGCTTAAGGGGGCTACCCCAGCATTTT.

This sequence joins TRBV7-6 and TRBJ2-1; a weak D match, TRBD1 (6 bases). This CDR3 region has 15 residues. CDR1 SGHVS and CDR2 FNYEAQ come from the germline V gene. Trimming stripped 4 bases from V and 4 bases from J, with 14 bases between. In nucleotides, the CDR3 is TGTGCCAGCAGCTATCGGACAGTCCTTTACAATGAGCAGTTCTTC. Translated, it gives CASSYRTVLYNEQFF.

The chain links TRBV21-1 to TRBJ2-7; TRBD1, the table's D call, lacks a check against the DNA. TRBV21-1 is deemed a pseudogene. This CDR3 comprises 17 residues. The CDR3 sequence: CASSLKGPGTYSHEQYF. Here the CDR3 DNA reads TGTGCCAGCAGCCTAAAAGGTCCCGGGACATACAGTCACGAGCAGTACTTC.

The J gene is TRBJ2-7, the V gene TRBV2, with D possibly being TRBD1 (5 bases). Trimming took 7 bases from V and 4 from J, leaving 14 bases between them. The CDR3 runs 13 residues. Per the germline V gene, CDR1 is SNHLY and CDR2 is FYNNEI. CDR3 sequence (DNA): TGTGCCAGCACGTGGTCAGGGTCGTACGAGCAGTACTTC. This codes for CASTWSGSYEQYF.

The chain recombines TRBV21-1 with TRBJ2-1; TRBD2 is the table's D call and was not checked against the DNA. TRBV21-1 is annotated as a pseudogene. The CDR3 is 14 residues long. As DNA, the CDR3 is TGTGCCAGCAGTTCAGCGGGGGGAGGTAATGAGCAGTTCTTC. Translation gives CASSSAGGGNEQFF.

The count of this clone is one. The chain combines TRBV27 with TRBJ2-2, with D hard to call. Trimming took off 3 bases at V and 2 bases at J, with 10 bases between the two ends. CDR1 is MNHEY and CDR2 is SMNVEV in the germline V gene (reference sequence). The CDR3 consists of 15 residues. The CDR3, as DNA: TGTGCCAGCAGTTTTCGCTGGGCCAACACCGGGGAGCTGTTTTTT. This gives the protein CASSFRWANTGELFF.

This chain joins TRBV24-1 and TRBJ1-2; the match to TRBD1 covers 9 bases. Trimming at V came to 6 bases and at J to 4 bases, leaving 2 bases not matched to a gene. This CDR3 region has 13 residues. In germline, CDR1 is KGHDR, CDR2 SFDVKD. CDR3 coding DNA: TGTGCCACCAGTTTGACAGGGGGCTATGGCTACACCTTC. It encodes CATSLTGGYGYTF.

The CDR3 nucleotides are TGTGCCAGCAGCTCTACCGATGAGCAGTTCTTC. Amino acids: CASSSTDEQFF. The chain recombines TRBV11-3 with TRBJ2-1; D remains unclear. CDR1 and CDR2 from the germline V gene are SGHNT and YENEEA. This CDR3 has 11 residues. The V end was cut by 4 bases, the J end by 8 bases, with 6 bases between.

The sample holds one count of this clone. This CDR3 is CASSGQFQETQYF. DNA of the CDR3: TGTGCCAGCTCCGGACAGTTTCAAGAGACCCAGTACTTC. The chain uses TRBV18 and TRBJ2-5, with D maybe TRBD1 (6 bases). The CDR3 consists of 13 residues. Trimming removed 6 bases from V and 2 bases from J, with 10 bases in between. The germline CDR1 and CDR2 sequences are KGHSH and LQKENI.